Below are 28 T cell receptor beta chains sequenced from a single sample in a study of Graves' ophthalmopathy and Graves' hyperthyroidism. TCR beta CDR3 amplification used RNA transcripts. HTBI-primed first-round RT-PCR preceded second-round multiplex PCR. TCRdb re-called the multiplex PCR reads with MiXCR, one entry per CDR3 protein. The data contain hundreds of thousands of distinct CDR3 sequences, roughly 40% of them singletons. Source material: peripheral blood. Receptors were obtained from an adult man with Graves' ophthalmopathy.

Ten or more counts support this clonotype. The rearrangement uses TRBV29-1 and TRBJ1-2; 8 nucleotides line up with TRBD1. The length of the CDR3 is 15 residues. The V and J ends lost 1 base and 4 bases, in that order; junction bases with no gene match: 8. Germline lookup yields CDR1 SQVTM and CDR2 ANQGSEA. CDR3 protein: CSVEVAGGDSYGYTF. For the CDR3, the DNA is TGCAGCGTTGAAGTAGCAGGGGGCGATAGCTATGGCTACACCTTC.

At least ten counts were recorded for this clonotype. The chain has TRBV7-9 and TRBJ2-6; 9 nucleotides match TRBD1. J was trimmed by 0 bases and V by 7 bases; bases with no gene match: 13. The germline V gene has CDR1 SEHNR and CDR2 FQNEAQ (reference sequence). The CDR3 is 19 amino acids. The CDR3 DNA reads as TGTGCCAGCAAGCTTTGGCCGGGACAGGGAGTCTCTGGGGCCAACGTCCTGACTTTC. It encodes CASKLWPGQGVSGANVLTF. Using reference TRBV7-9 and TRBJ2-6 for the parts outside the CDR3, the full variable domain is DTGVSQNPRHKITKRGQNVTFRCDPISEHNRLYWYRQTLGQGPEFLTYFQNEAQLEKSRLLSDRFSAERPKGSFSTLEIQRTEQGDSAMYLCASKLWPGQGVSGANVLTFGAGSRLTVL.

The genes are TRBV10-3 and TRBJ2-7; D not certain. The CDR3 is 13 amino acids. Trimming removed 1 base at V and 4 bases at J, with 8 bases between. Germline values: CDR1 ENHRY, CDR2 SYGVKD. The CDR3 coding sequence is TGTGCCATCAGTGAGTACAAGGGTTACGAGCAGTACTTC. It specifies CAISEYKGYEQYF.

The V and J genes are TRBV2 and TRBJ2-7; TRBD2 matches 8 bases. Trimming took 6 bases from V and 6 from J; bases not matched to a gene: 10. The germline V gene has CDR1 SNHLY and CDR2 FYNNEI. The CDR3 covers 14 residues. The DNA for the CDR3 is TGTGCCAGCAGCTTTGCGGGGGGCACTGGCGAGCAGTACTTC. Its translation is CASSFAGGTGEQYF. Variable domain in full (rest from reference TRBV2 and TRBJ2-7): EPEVTQTPSHQVTQMGQEVILRCVPISNHLYFYWYRQILGQKVEFLVSFYNNEISEKSEIFDDQFSVERPDGSNFTLKIRSTKLEDSAMYFCASSFAGGTGEQYFGPGTRLTVT.

This clonotype has a handful of counts. V is TRBV7-9 and J is TRBJ2-7, with D possibly matching TRBD2 (5 bases). CDR1 is SEHNR, CDR2 FQNEAQ, per germline (reference sequence). CDR3 length: 14 amino acids. Between the trimmed V and J ends, which lost 5 bases and 3 bases, there was a span of 14 bases. The CDR3 here is CASSHRTGLYEQYF. The CDR3 coding sequence is TGTGCCAGCAGCCATCGGACTGGCCTCTACGAGCAGTACTTC.

On this clonotype itself: This sequence may be a read error, since a much larger clone differs from it by one base. The chain recombines TRBV15 with TRBJ2-7, with D unclear. The germline V gene encodes CDR1 LNHNV and CDR2 YYDKDF (reference sequence). The CDR3 is 12 residues long. Trimming removed 3 bases from V and 3 bases from J, with 6 bases in between. The CDR3 loop reads CATSRDSYEQYF. For the CDR3, the DNA is TGTGCCACCAGCAGGGATAGCTACGAGCAGTACTTC.

The rearrangement uses TRBV2 and TRBJ1-2, with TRBD1 matching 7 bases. The CDR3 spans 14 residues. Trimming took 2 bases from V and 9 from J; bases not matched to a gene: 9. Per the germline V gene, CDR1 is SNHLY and CDR2 is FYNNEI. DNA of the CDR3: TGTGCCAGCAGTGAACTTACAGGGGTGGCGAGCTACACCTTC. Amino acid sequence: CASSELTGVASYTF. The full variable domain, completed using reference TRBV2 and TRBJ1-2, is EPEVTQTPSHQVTQMGQEVILRCVPISNHLYFYWYRQILGQKVEFLVSFYNNEISEKSEIFDDQFSVERPDGSNFTLKIRSTKLEDSAMYFCASSELTGVASYTFGSGTRLTVV.

This clonotype was recorded many times. The genes are TRBV12-3 or TRBV12-4 and TRBJ1-6; D unclear. Trimming took off 7 bases at V and 9 bases at J, with 10 bases between the two ends. The CDR3 consists of 12 residues. The CDR3 DNA sequence: TGTGCCAGCAATCTACACGGTTCACCCCTCCACTTT. Translating gives CASNLHGSPLHF.

The chain joins TRBV2 to TRBJ1-5; TRBD1 matches 8 bases. The CDR3 is 16 residues long. V was clipped by 6 bases and J by 2 bases; unmatched bases: 9. Germline CDR1 and CDR2: SNHLY and FYNNEI. CDR3 loop: CASSSTGGGGNQPQHF. The CDR3 coding sequence is TGTGCCAGCAGCTCCACAGGGGGTGGGGGCAATCAGCCCCAGCATTTT.

This clonotype has only a few counts. The CDR3 DNA is TGTGCCAGCAGCCCCCTGGGCGAACGGTATGGCTACACCTTC. Amino acids: CASSPLGERYGYTF. The chain employs TRBV5-4 and TRBJ1-2; D gene ambiguous. V was trimmed by 4 bases and J by 5 bases, leaving 15 bases between them. Looked up from germline, CDR1 is SGHNT and CDR2 is YYREEE (reference sequence). This CDR3 has 14 residues.

This clonotype was observed at least ten times. The chain links TRBV24-1 to TRBJ2-7; D may correspond to TRBD1 or TRBD2 (5 bases each). The CDR3 runs to 11 residues. The ends were cut back, 10 bases at V and 2 bases at J, with 8 bases in the middle. Germline V CDR1 and CDR2: KGHDR, SFDVKD. The DNA of the CDR3 is TGTGCCACAAGGGACCCCTACGAGCAGTACTTC. This sequence encodes CATRDPYEQYF.

Remarks on this clonotype: A read error may produce the germline difference seen at one junction end. The chain employs TRBV20-1 and TRBJ2-7; D may be TRBD2 (5 bases). In germline, CDR1 is DFQATT, CDR2 SNEGSKA (reference sequence). The CDR3 covers 12 residues. The chain's CDR3 is CSARDEGGERYF. In nucleotides, the CDR3 is TGCAGTGCTAGAGATGAAGGAGGCGAGCGGTACTTC.

This clonotype was recorded at least ten times. The chain links TRBV19 to TRBJ2-6, with TRBD2 as a possible D gene (5 bases). Germline-derived CDR1 and CDR2 are LNHDA and SQIVND (reference sequence). Trimming pared 7 bases from V and 1 base from J, leaving 14 bases between. The CDR3 spans 16 residues. CDR3 nucleotide sequence: TGTGCCAGTACGAAAGGGAGAAGTTCTGGGGCCAACGTCCTGACTTTC. Protein product: CASTKGRSSGANVLTF.

This clonotype has more than one count but fewer than ten. This chain links TRBV12-3 or TRBV12-4 with TRBJ2-7; tentatively, D is TRBD1 or TRBD2 (5 bases each). Trimming stripped 2 bases from V and 2 bases from J, with 13 bases between. The CDR3 loop spans 15 amino acids. The CDR3 DNA is TGTGCCAGCAGTTTACTTTACAGAGGGGCCTACGAGCAGTACTTC. Amino acids: CASSLLYRGAYEQYF.

The chain joins TRBV10-3 to TRBJ2-7; D tentatively fits TRBD1 or TRBD2 (5 bases each). Looked up from germline, CDR1 is ENHRY and CDR2 is SYGVKD. V gave up 10 bases and J gave up 6 bases, with 22 bases separating them. CDR3 length equals 14 residues. The CDR3 is CASIPPGRIREQYF. DNA of the CDR3: TGTGCCAGCATTCCACCGGGACGGATTCGCGAGCAGTACTTC.

This clonotype was seen more than once but under ten times. This chain connects TRBV7-9 to TRBJ1-1; a possible D gene is TRBD1 (5 bases). Germline V gives CDR1 SEHNR, CDR2 FQNEAQ (reference sequence). V lost 1 base, J lost 6 bases, and 18 bases lay in between. CDR3 length equals 16 residues. The chain's CDR3 is CASSLGYRGEVPEAFF. Here the CDR3 DNA reads TGTGCCAGCAGCTTAGGGTACCGGGGCGAGGTCCCTGAAGCTTTCTTT.

This clonotype was observed a handful of times. The rearrangement links TRBV28 to TRBJ1-3, with TRBD1 identical over 7 bases. V lost 5 bases and J lost 5; bases outside the gene matches: 6. Germline lookup yields CDR1 MDHEN and CDR2 SYDVKM. The CDR3 has 14 residues. The CDR3 region is CASSPGQRRNTIYF. The CDR3 DNA reads as TGTGCCAGCAGTCCGGGACAGCGTCGAAACACCATATATTTT.

The genes are TRBV9 and TRBJ1-1; D gene ambiguous. The CDR3 has 14 amino acids. Germline V gene data show CDR1 as SGDLS and CDR2 as YYNGEE. The V and J ends lost 4 bases and 6 bases respectively, with 16 bases between them. The CDR3 DNA sequence: TGTGCCAGCAGCCGGGCCCAATATTCCGCTGAAGCTTTCTTT. This gives the protein CASSRAQYSAEAFF.

This clonotype was observed at least ten times. The CDR3 protein is CASKKQTGNAEAFF. CDR3 nucleotide sequence: TGTGCCAGTAAGAAACAAACCGGGAATGCTGAAGCTTTCTTT. The rearrangement joins TRBV19 to TRBJ1-1; D gene unclear. The V end was cut by 7 bases, the J end by 6 bases, with 18 bases between. Germline CDR1 LNHDA, CDR2 SQIVND (reference sequence). There are 14 residues in the CDR3.

This rearrangement joins TRBV20-1 to TRBJ1-1, with D maybe TRBD1 (6 bases). This CDR3 is built from 14 residues. V gave up 4 bases and J gave up 3 bases, with 15 bases separating them. Germline-derived CDR1 and CDR2 are DFQATT and SNEGSKA (reference sequence). CDR3: CSAKGGGWHTEAFF. The CDR3 nucleotides read TGCAGTGCTAAAGGGGGGGGCTGGCACACTGAAGCTTTCTTT.

The chain links TRBV11-2 to TRBJ2-7; 8 bases agree with TRBD1. The ends lost 4 bases at V and 7 bases at J; junction bases unmatched: 6. The CDR3 covers 13 residues. Germline V gene lookup returns CDR1 SGHAT and CDR2 FQNNGV. The CDR3 nucleotides read TGTGCCAGCAGCTCCAACAGGGGGAGAGAGCAGTACTTC. Translation gives CASSSNRGREQYF.

This clonotype was seen just once. The gene calls are TRBV29-1 and TRBJ2-7, with D possibly TRBD1 on 5 matching bases. Germline loops: CDR1 SQVTM, CDR2 ANQGSEA. The CDR3 covers 15 residues. V dropped 3 bases and J dropped 1 base, with 16 bases sitting between them. CDR3 amino acids: CSVDLPADRSYEQYF. CDR3 nucleotide sequence: TGCAGCGTTGACCTTCCGGCCGACAGATCCTACGAGCAGTACTTC.

This clonotype was seen more than once but under ten times. The chain couples TRBV5-6 to TRBJ1-2, with a possible D match to TRBD1 (5 bases). Germline CDR1 reads SGHDT; CDR2 reads YYEEEE. Trimming shortened V by 4 bases and J by 4 bases, and 17 bases separated the two germline ends. There are 15 residues in the CDR3. CDR3 nucleotides: TGTGCCAGCAGCACGGGGGACCAACTCATCTATGGCTACACCTTC. It encodes CASSTGDQLIYGYTF.

This clonotype was recorded at least ten times. This chain links TRBV7-6 with TRBJ1-1; D unresolved. V lost 0 bases to trimming and J lost 7 bases, with 6 bases between them. CDR3 length equals 12 residues. Germline values: CDR1 SGHVS, CDR2 FNYEAQ. The CDR3 here is CASSLASGEAFF. The CDR3 DNA sequence: TGTGCCAGCAGCTTAGCAAGTGGTGAAGCTTTCTTT.

The chain carries TRBV29-1 and TRBJ2-6, with 7 bases identical to TRBD1. V trimming: 7 bases; J trimming: 0 bases; junction bases outside the gene matches: 3. The CDR3 length is 14 residues. Germline-derived CDR1 and CDR2 are SQVTM and ANQGSEA. The CDR3 nucleotides are TGCAGCGCCGGGACAGACTCTGGGGCCAACGTCCTGACTTTC. It encodes CSAGTDSGANVLTF.

The chain carries TRBV7-2 and TRBJ2-7, with D possibly matching TRBD1 (5 bases). The V gene's germline CDR1 is SGHTA and CDR2 FQGNSA. V was shortened by 7 bases and J by 0 bases, with 13 bases between the two germline ends. The CDR3 has 14 amino acids. For the CDR3, the DNA is TGTGCCAGCACCAAAGCAGGGATCTCCTACGAGCAGTACTTC. It codes for CASTKAGISYEQYF.

The V gene is TRBV11-2, the J gene TRBJ2-7; 7 nucleotides agree with TRBD1. CDR3 size: 14 residues. Unmatched junction bases numbered 7, after V lost 5 bases and J lost 3 bases. Germline assignment: CDR1 SGHAT and CDR2 FQNNGV. CDR3 nucleotide sequence: TGTGCCAGCAGCCCGGGACAGATGAACTACGAGCAGTACTTC. It yields the protein CASSPGQMNYEQYF. The full variable domain, with the rest looked up from reference TRBV11-2 and TRBJ2-7, is EAGVAQSPRYKIIEKRQSVAFWCNPISGHATLYWYQQILGQGPKLLIQFQNNGVVDDSQLPKDRFSAERLKGVDSTLKIQPAKLEDSAVYLCASSPGQMNYEQYFGPGTRLTVT.

The rearrangement uses TRBV7-9 and TRBJ2-7, with 11 positions matching TRBD1. The CDR3 is made up of 16 amino acids. V was pared by 6 bases and J by 4 bases, with 11 bases of the junction left unmatched. Germline CDR1 reads SEHNR; CDR2 reads FQNEAQ (reference sequence). CDR3: CASSDPGTGGSYEQYF. The CDR3 DNA follows: TGTGCCAGCAGTGATCCAGGGACAGGGGGTTCGTACGAGCAGTACTTC.